Listed here are 22 T cell receptor beta chains from one sample, sequenced in a study of prognosis after radiotherapy for stage I lung cancer. Genomic DNA served as the source from which two-round multiplex PCR generated TCR beta CDR3 amplicons. Specific primers for each TRBV and TRBJ gene were what first-round PCR used. MiXCR, applied by TCRdb to the multiplex PCR reads, yields one record per CDR3 protein. The table has 45,000 to 60,000 distinct CDR3 sequences, over 30% seen once. Sequenced here: PBMCs, sampled before or after stereotactic body radiation therapy (not recorded which). The receptor source for this set is a donor aged 50 or older with non-small cell lung cancer.

This clonotype occurred many times. This chain connects TRBV2 to TRBJ2-5; D is uncertain. The CDR3 has 12 amino acids. V was shortened by 6 bases and J by 0 bases, with 5 bases between the two germline ends. The germline V gene encodes CDR1 SNHLY and CDR2 FYNNEI. For the CDR3, the DNA is TGTGCCAGCAGGACGGACCAAGAGACCCAGTACTTC. This sequence encodes CASRTDQETQYF.

A remark on this clonotype: It may be a read error: a sequence one base away is much more abundant. CDR3 protein: CASDWSGPTSIETQYF. The CDR3 nucleotides read TGTGCTAGTGATTGGTCCGGGCCAACCTCCATAGAGACCCAGTACTTC. This chain connects TRBV12-5 to TRBJ2-5, with D uncertain. Deletions cut 7 bases from V and 4 bases from J, with 22 bases between. There are 16 residues in the CDR3. Per germline, CDR1 LGHNT and CDR2 FRNRAP.

This clonotype has a count of ten or more. The chain employs TRBV5-1 and TRBJ1-1; TRBD1 aligns across 7 bases. Per germline, CDR1 SGHRS and CDR2 YFSETQ. This CDR3 has 14 amino acids. The V gene end was trimmed by 4 bases and the J gene end by 0 bases; junction bases not matched to a gene: 3. In DNA, the CDR3 is TGCGCCAGCAGCGCGACAGGGATGAACACTGAAGCTTTCTTT. This gives the protein CASSATGMNTEAFF.

The rearrangement joins TRBV6-2 or TRBV6-3 to TRBJ2-3, with 13 bases that match TRBD2. The CDR3 sequence is 16 residues long. CDR1 and CDR2 (germline): MNHEY, SVGEGT. Trimming at V came to 4 bases and at J to 6 bases, leaving 7 bases not matched to a gene. The CDR3 bases are TGTGCCAGCAGTTCGAGACTAGCGGGAGGTATGGATACGCAGTATTTT. This codes for CASSSRLAGGMDTQYF.

This clonotype was detected ten times or more. This chain joins TRBV20-1 and TRBJ1-2, with 11 positions matching TRBD1. Unmatched junction bases numbered 10, after V lost 2 bases and J lost 8 bases. There are 15 residues in the CDR3. Germline CDR1 and CDR2: DFQATT and SNEGSKA (reference sequence). For the CDR3, the DNA is TGCAGTGCTAGATCTTCCGGGACAGGGGGAGAGGGCTACACCTTC. It yields the protein CSARSSGTGGEGYTF.

At least ten counts were recorded for this clonotype. V usage is TRBV11-3 and J usage is TRBJ1-2; no clear D gene. The length of the CDR3 is 15 residues. The germline CDR1 and CDR2 sequences are SGHNT and YENEEA. The V and J ends lost 5 bases and 6 bases respectively, with 19 bases between them. The CDR3 loop reads CASSPRTVVLDGYTF. CDR3 nucleotide sequence: TGTGCCAGCAGCCCGAGGACGGTGGTCTTAGATGGCTACACCTTC. The full variable domain, with the rest looked up from reference TRBV11-3 and TRBJ1-2, is EAGVVQSPRYKIIEKKQPVAFWCNPISGHNTLYWYLQNLGQGPELLIRYENEEAVDDSQLPKDRFSAERLKGVDSTLKIQPAELGDSAVYLCASSPRTVVLDGYTFGSGTRLTVV.

The gene calls are TRBV5-5 and TRBJ1-5, with D possibly TRBD1 on 5 matching bases. The CDR3 is 17 amino acids. The V and J ends lost 7 bases and 0 bases respectively, with 20 bases between them. Per germline, CDR1 SGHKS and CDR2 YYEKEE (reference sequence). The CDR3 sequence: CASGQSLGGDSNQPQHF. CDR3 DNA: TGTGCCAGCGGCCAGAGCCTGGGGGGGGATAGCAATCAGCCCCAGCATTTT.

The chain recombines TRBV6-5 with TRBJ2-7; no reliable D call. This CDR3 has 12 amino acids. Germline V gene lookup returns CDR1 MNHEY and CDR2 SVGAGI. V shed 10 bases and J shed 7 bases, with 17 bases lying between them. In DNA form, the CDR3 reads TGTGCCATTAGTTACCGCCCAGTAGAGCAGTACTTC. It yields the protein CAISYRPVEQYF.

The sample holds many counts of this clonotype. The chain uses TRBV7-2 and TRBJ2-1; 7 nucleotides line up with TRBD1. The CDR3 totals 16 residues. V dropped 5 bases and J dropped 9; count of bases not matched to a gene: 16. Germline CDR1 is SGHTA and CDR2 is FQGNSA. The CDR3 here is CASSLQGTVGMGEQFF. In DNA, the CDR3 is TGTGCCAGCAGCCTACAGGGGACAGTTGGTATGGGTGAGCAGTTCTTC.

V gene TRBV5-6 combines with J gene TRBJ2-7; D not certain. The CDR3 spans 13 residues. Trimming took off 1 base at V and 3 bases at J, with 8 bases between the two ends. Germline loops: CDR1 SGHDT, CDR2 YYEEEE. For the CDR3, the DNA is TGTGCCAGCAGCTTGCGGGCTATCTACGAGCAGTACTTC. The encoded protein is CASSLRAIYEQYF.

This clonotype was detected ten times or more. The CDR3 DNA is TGTGCCAGCAGCCGGGACAAGACCTACGAGCAGTACTTC. Amino acids: CASSRDKTYEQYF. This chain uses TRBV7-2 with TRBJ2-7, with a tentative D call TRBD1 (6 bases). The CDR3 contains 13 residues. CDR1 and CDR2 (germline): SGHTA, FQGNSA. The V end lost 5 bases, the J end lost 2 bases, and 10 bases lay between the germline ends. The complete variable domain, with remaining parts taken from reference TRBV7-2 and TRBJ2-7, reads GAGVSQSPSNKVTEKGKDVELRCDPISGHTALYWYRQSLGQGLEFLIYFQGNSAPDKSGLPSDRFSAERTGGSVSTLTIQRTQQEDSAVYLCASSRDKTYEQYFGPGTRLTVT.

On this clonotype: A much bigger clone sits one base away, suggesting this may be a read error. The chain links TRBV20-1 to TRBJ2-3, with TRBD2 identical over 8 bases. This CDR3 comprises 16 residues. Germline CDR1 reads DFQATT; CDR2 reads SNEGSKA (reference sequence). CDR3 coding DNA: TGCGGTGCCACCACCTACAGCGGGAGAGGCTCATATACGCAGTATTTT. This codes for CGATTYSGRGSYTQYF.

The J gene is TRBJ2-5, the V gene TRBV5-1; 8 bases align to TRBD1. The CDR3 contains 15 residues. V shed 3 bases, J shed 10 bases, and the junction held 14 bases outside the gene matches. The germline gives CDR1 SGHRS, CDR2 YFSETQ. The CDR3 protein is CASSSGGVAQDIQYF. The CDR3 nucleotides are TGCGCCAGCAGCTCAGGGGGCGTAGCTCAAGATATCCAGTACTTC. Full variable domain (outside the CDR3, taken from reference TRBV5-1 and TRBJ2-5): KAGVTQTPRYLIKTRGQQVTLSCSPISGHRSVSWYQQTPGQGLQFLFEYFSETQRNKGNFPGRFSGRQFSNSRSEMNVSTLELGDSALYLCASSSGGVAQDIQYFGPGTRLLVL.

This clonotype was detected a few times. V is TRBV11-2 and J is TRBJ2-3; D gene unclear. The germline V gene encodes CDR1 SGHAT and CDR2 FQNNGV. With 4 bases removed from V and 6 bases from J, the gap between germline ends came to 8 bases. The CDR3 is 12 residues long. Written as DNA, the CDR3 is TGTGCCAGCAGCTCCGATTTGGATACGCAGTATTTT. Amino acid sequence: CASSSDLDTQYF.

This clonotype was counted many times. The V call is TRBV11-3, the J call TRBJ1-2, with D possibly being TRBD1 (5 bases). CDR1 is SGHNT, CDR2 YENEEA, per germline. The CDR3 is 17 amino acids. Trimming removed 1 base at V and 4 bases at J, with 19 bases between. The CDR3 here is CASSLARGVREAYGYTF. CDR3 sequence (DNA): TGTGCCAGCAGCTTAGCCCGGGGCGTGCGTGAGGCCTATGGCTACACCTTC.

The table lists this clonotype with many counts. The CDR3 is CASSFPLKGAETQYF. The CDR3 bases are TGTGCCAGCAGCTTCCCCCTAAAGGGGGCGGAGACCCAGTACTTC. The chain couples TRBV7-2 to TRBJ2-5; 7 bases line up with TRBD1. CDR1 and CDR2 (germline): SGHTA, FQGNSA. J was trimmed by 5 bases and V by 3 bases; bases with no gene match: 9. The CDR3 runs to 15 residues.

This clonotype was counted ten times or more. The CDR3 reads CASSRGAGRYEQYF. Here the CDR3 DNA reads TGTGCCAGCAGTAGGGGTGCGGGACGGTACGAGCAGTACTTC. This chain joins TRBV7-2 and TRBJ2-7; D might be TRBD2 (6 bases). Germline V gives CDR1 SGHTA, CDR2 FQGNSA. Deletions cut 6 bases from V and 4 bases from J, with 16 bases between. The CDR3 runs 14 residues.

This clonotype was counted at least ten times. This chain joins TRBV20-1 and TRBJ1-1; D not certain. The germline gives CDR1 DFQATT, CDR2 SNEGSKA (reference sequence). Deletions cut 0 bases from V and 4 bases from J, with 12 bases between. The CDR3 consists of 14 residues. This chain's CDR3 is CSARDLRGSTEAFF. In nucleotides, the CDR3 is TGCAGTGCTAGAGATCTCCGAGGGAGCACTGAAGCTTTCTTT.

This clonotype was seen ten or more times. The rearrangement uses TRBV11-2 and TRBJ2-1; TRBD2 matches 7 bases. Germline V gene sequence: CDR1 SGHAT, CDR2 FQNNGV. The trim removed 4 bases at V and 7 bases at J, leaving 10 bases unmatched. The CDR3 loop spans 15 amino acids. The chain's CDR3 is CASSSRGAGINEQFF. The DNA of the CDR3 is TGTGCCAGCAGCTCCAGAGGAGCGGGGATAAATGAGCAGTTCTTC.

This clonotype was counted at least ten times. The chain combines TRBV7-3 with TRBJ2-1; TRBD2 might be the D (6 bases). V lost 8 bases and J 10 bases, leaving 15 bases between the germline ends. The germline gives CDR1 SGHTA, CDR2 FQGTGA. This CDR3 spans 12 amino acids. CDR3 nucleotide sequence: TGTGCCAGCTCCCCTAGCGAGGGCGAGCAGTTCTTC. This translates into CASSPSEGEQFF.

This clonotype was found once. With a far larger clone one base away, a read error is the likely cause. This chain joins TRBV6-1 and TRBJ1-1; tentative D call: TRBD1 (5 bases). CDR3 length equals 13 residues. Germline loops: CDR1 MNHNS, CDR2 SASEGT. Trimming pared 7 bases from V and 5 bases from J, leaving 14 bases between. The CDR3 bases are TGTGCCAGCACGCAGGACATGTGGACTGAAGCTTTCTTT. Amino acids: CASTQDMWTEAFF.

This clonotype was seen once. A clone one base away is much larger, so this may be a read error. V gene TRBV6-5 combines with J gene TRBJ1-1; perhaps TRBD1 as D (6 bases). The CDR3 runs to 15 residues. Germline CDR1 reads MNHEY; CDR2 reads SVGAGI. V was pared by 3 bases and J by 3 bases, with 14 bases between. The CDR3 sequence is CASSYLRGVDTEAFF. CDR3 coding DNA: TGTGCCAGCAGTTATCTCAGGGGTGTCGACACTGAAGCTTTCTTT.